This TCR beta chain was captured by sequencing in a study of cytomegalovirus exposure and HLA in healthy donors. In regard to this clone: Its antigen remains unknown. One end of the junction does not line up with germline, which may come from a read error.

The germline V gene has CDR1 SGHDN and CDR2 FVKESK. The CDR3 extends over 15 amino acids. Vbeta (60) and Jbeta (13) primers were used in the PCR. Clones were read by immunoSEQ multiplex PCR, and TCRdb kept only the in-frame ones, dropping some. The sample consists of some 200,000 clones, about 89% of them appearing once. Whole-study findings and limits: Researchers reported in a later analysis that a missense DCLRE1C variant was tied to TCR beta V- and J-gene trimming.

The J gene is TRBJ1-3, the V gene TRBV14, with TRBD1 as a possible D gene (6 bases). Sequencing used PBMCs. This TCR was recovered from a woman aged 18-29 years in good health and CMV-seronegative. The CDR3 region has the DNA TGTGCCAGCAGCCGACAGGTAGCCTCTGGGAACACCATATATTTT. Residues: CASSRQVASGNTIYF. Full variable domain (rest looked up from reference TRBV14 and TRBJ1-3): EAGVTQFPSHSVIEKGQTVTLRCDPISGHDNLYWYRRVMGKEIKFLLHFVKESKQDESGMPNNRFLAERTGGTYSTLKVQPAELEDSGVYFCASSRQVASGNTIYFGEGSWLTVV.